Below, 8 T cell receptor beta chains from the same sample are listed, as sequenced in a study of cytomegalovirus exposure and HLA in healthy donors. The PCR made use of 60 Vbeta and 13 Jbeta primers. TCRdb's copy holds only in-frame clones and misses some; the assay was immunoSEQ multiplex PCR. The table records about 150,000 clones, around 84% of them present only once. The sequenced material came from PBMCs. The source of these receptors is a woman between 35 and 50 years old in good health and CMV-seropositive.

This clone was seen a handful of times. CDR3 nucleotide sequence: TGTGCCAGCTCCCGATACCCGGGGAACACTGAAGCTTTCTTT. It yields the protein CASSRYPGNTEAFF. The genes are TRBV18 and TRBJ1-1; no clear D. Germline V gene data show CDR1 as KGHSH and CDR2 as LQKENI. V was trimmed by 6 bases and J by 1 base, leaving 12 bases between them. The CDR3 has 14 residues.

V gene TRBV6-1 combines with J gene TRBJ2-7; 9 bases align to TRBD2. The CDR3 consists of 14 residues. Germline trimming cut 7 bases from V and 4 bases from J; bases unmatched to any gene: 8. Germline-derived CDR1 and CDR2 are MNHNS and SASEGT. Written as DNA, the CDR3 is TGTGCCAGCAATCAAGCGGGAGGATGGTACGAGCAGTACTTC. This translates into CASNQAGGWYEQYF.

The chain carries TRBV2 and TRBJ2-1; D unclear. Trimming pared 6 bases from V and 2 bases from J, leaving 8 bases between. The germline V gene has CDR1 SNHLY and CDR2 FYNNEI. The CDR3 sequence is 13 residues long. The chain's CDR3 is CASRGSTYNEQFF. CDR3 sequence (DNA): TGTGCCAGCAGGGGTAGCACCTACAATGAGCAGTTCTTC.

J is TRBJ2-1 and V is TRBV2; 9 bases fit TRBD2. The germline CDR1 and CDR2 sequences are SNHLY and FYNNEI. The CDR3 extends over 15 amino acids. The V gene end was trimmed by 8 bases and the J gene end by 0 bases; junction bases not matched to a gene: 5. CDR3 amino acids: CASSYSGSSYNEQFF. CDR3 DNA: TGTGCCAGCTCCTATAGCGGGAGCTCCTACAATGAGCAGTTCTTC. The whole variable domain, remainder taken from reference TRBV2 and TRBJ2-1, is EPEVTQTPSHQVTQMGQEVILRCVPISNHLYFYWYRQILGQKVEFLVSFYNNEISEKSEIFDDQFSVERPDGSNFTLKIRSTKLEDSAMYFCASSYSGSSYNEQFFGPGTRLTVL.

This clone came up a few times. The V and J genes are TRBV29-1 and TRBJ1-4; tentative D call: TRBD1 (6 bases). Trimming took 7 bases from V and 5 from J, leaving 14 bases between them. Germline CDR1 is SQVTM and CDR2 is ANQGSEA. This CDR3 is 13 amino acids long. This CDR3 reads CSGTGGANEKLFF. The CDR3 DNA follows: TGCAGCGGAACCGGGGGGGCGAATGAAAAACTGTTTTTT.

This clone was seen only a few times. This chain links TRBV5-6 with TRBJ1-1; no definite D call. CDR1 SGHDT and CDR2 YYEEEE come from the germline V gene. The V end was cut by 4 bases, the J end by 5 bases, with 9 bases between. This CDR3 has 12 amino acids. CDR3 DNA: TGTGCCAGCAGCATTACGAGGACTGAAGCTTTCTTT. It encodes CASSITRTEAFF.

The chain has TRBV6-5 and TRBJ2-1, with 8 nucleotides matching TRBD2. Germline-derived CDR1 and CDR2 are MNHEY and SVGAGI. The CDR3 runs to 15 residues. Unmatched junction bases numbered 6, after V lost 4 bases and J lost 4 bases. The chain's CDR3 is CASSSGGSVYNEQFF. Here the CDR3 DNA reads TGTGCCAGCAGTTCGGGAGGGTCGGTATACAATGAGCAGTTCTTC.

The genes are TRBV29-1 and TRBJ1-1; D gene ambiguous. The CDR3 is 11 amino acids. CDR1 and CDR2 (germline): SQVTM, ANQGSEA. The V and J ends lost 1 base and 5 bases respectively, with 5 bases between them. The CDR3 DNA reads TGCAGCGTTGAAGCCGGGACTGAAGCTTTCTTT. Its protein product is CSVEAGTEAFF.